The rows below give T cell receptor beta chains drawn from one sample of a study of blood T cell repertoires in COVID-19. Profiled with immunoSEQ multiplex PCR; TCRdb holds only in-frame clones, not every one. This sample has about 40,000 clones, with around 83% found just once. The sequenced sample was peripheral blood. The receptors originated from a woman between 55 and 75 years old with acute or convalescent COVID-19. Both conserved end residues are part of each CDR3. The D gene is left open where the match is weak. Clone size is stated in some rows and not others, as once, few, many or a class when expanded.

v_gene: TRBV19; abundance: once; d_gene: TRBD2; j_gene: TRBJ2-3; CDR3aa: CASAGGLADTQYF; CDR3nt: TGTGCCAGTGCGGGGGGGCTGGCAGATACGCAGTATTTT
v_gene: TRBV28; abundance: once; d_gene: -; j_gene: TRBJ1-1; CDR3aa: CASSLYREAFF; CDR3nt: TGTGCCAGCAGTTTATACAGGGAAGCTTTCTTT
v_gene: TRBV7-2; abundance: -; d_gene: TRBD1; j_gene: TRBJ2-1; CDR3aa: CASSLGTGANYNEQFF; CDR3nt: TGTGCCAGCAGCTTAGGGACAGGGGCGAACTACAATGAGCAGTTCTTC
v_gene: TRBV29-1; abundance: -; d_gene: -; j_gene: TRBJ1-2; CDR3aa: CSVVRAPNYGYTF; CDR3nt: TGCAGCGTTGTGCGGGCCCCTAACTATGGCTACACCTTC
v_gene: TRBV5-6; abundance: -; d_gene: -; j_gene: TRBJ2-3; CDR3aa: CASSLSALDTQYF; CDR3nt: TGTGCCAGCAGCTTGAGTGCGTTGGATACGCAGTATTTT
v_gene: TRBV7-3; abundance: -; d_gene: -; j_gene: TRBJ1-1; CDR3aa: CASSLSPVMNTEAFF; CDR3nt: TGTGCCAGCAGCTTAAGCCCGGTAATGAACACTGAAGCTTTCTTT
v_gene: TRBV10-2; abundance: -; d_gene: -; j_gene: TRBJ2-1; CDR3aa: CASSLSGRENEQFF; CDR3nt: TGCGCCAGCAGTCTCAGCGGGCGGGAAAATGAGCAGTTCTTC
v_gene: TRBV19; abundance: -; d_gene: -; j_gene: TRBJ1-5; CDR3aa: CASSLLRQPQHF; CDR3nt: TGTGCCAGTAGCCTGCTTCGGCAGCCCCAGCATTTT
v_gene: TRBV6-5; abundance: -; d_gene: TRBD1; j_gene: TRBJ1-5; CDR3aa: CASSSGTGLQPQHF; CDR3nt: TGTGCCAGCAGTTCTGGGACAGGGCTGCAGCCCCAGCATTTT
v_gene: TRBV19; abundance: -; d_gene: -; j_gene: TRBJ1-5; CDR3aa: CASSTATGFNQPQHF; CDR3nt: TGTGCCAGTAGTACAGCAACAGGGTTCAATCAGCCCCAGCATTTT
v_gene: TRBV18; abundance: -; d_gene: TRBD1; j_gene: TRBJ2-5; CDR3aa: CASSPRNGQGETQYF; CDR3nt: TGTGCCAGCTCACCACGTAACGGACAGGGGGAGACCCAGTACTTC
v_gene: TRBV2; abundance: -; d_gene: TRBD2; j_gene: TRBJ2-7; CDR3aa: CASSDFIGLAGPSSYEQYF; CDR3nt: TGTGCCAGCAGTGATTTCATCGGGCTAGCGGGGCCAAGCTCCTACGAGCAGTACTTC
v_gene: TRBV29-1; abundance: -; d_gene: TRBD1; j_gene: TRBJ2-1; CDR3aa: CSGRDSYNEQFF; CDR3nt: TGCAGCGGACGGGACAGCTACAATGAGCAGTTCTTC
v_gene: TRBV5-6; abundance: -; d_gene: -; j_gene: TRBJ1-2; CDR3aa: CASGQGNYGYTF; CDR3nt: TGTGCCAGCGGGCAGGGGAACTATGGCTACACCTTC
v_gene: TRBV6-5; abundance: -; d_gene: -; j_gene: TRBJ1-4; CDR3aa: CASRGARALNEKLFF; CDR3nt: TGTGCCAGCCGCGGTGCGAGGGCGCTAAATGAAAAACTGTTTTTT
v_gene: TRBV7-3; abundance: -; d_gene: TRBD1; j_gene: TRBJ1-1; CDR3aa: CASSSGTGENTEAFF; CDR3nt: TGTGCCAGCAGCTCCGGGACAGGGGAAAACACTGAAGCTTTCTTT
v_gene: TRBV6-4; abundance: few; d_gene: -; j_gene: TRBJ2-2; CDR3aa: CASSESGYTGELFF; CDR3nt: TGTGCCAGCAGTGAAAGCGGGTACACCGGGGAGCTGTTTTTT
v_gene: TRBV19; abundance: -; d_gene: -; j_gene: TRBJ1-5; CDR3aa: CASRGLGGSNQPQHF; CDR3nt: TGTGCCAGTAGAGGTTTGGGCGGGAGCAATCAGCCCCAGCATTTT
v_gene: TRBV19; abundance: -; d_gene: TRBD1; j_gene: TRBJ1-2; CDR3aa: CASLRTGLNYGYTF; CDR3nt: TGTGCCAGTTTACGGACAGGGCTAAACTATGGCTACACCTTC
v_gene: TRBV7-2; abundance: -; d_gene: TRBD2; j_gene: TRBJ2-1; CDR3aa: CASSLETSGYEQFF; CDR3nt: TGTGCCAGCAGCTTAGAAACTAGCGGGTATGAGCAGTTCTTC
v_gene: TRBV5-1; abundance: -; d_gene: TRBD1; j_gene: TRBJ2-2; CDR3aa: CASSLWTGSNTGELFF; CDR3nt: TGCGCCAGCAGCTTGTGGACAGGGTCGAACACCGGGGAGCTGTTTTTT
v_gene: TRBV19; abundance: -; d_gene: TRBD1; j_gene: TRBJ2-5; CDR3aa: CASSGTGGWVETQYF; CDR3nt: TGTGCCAGTAGTGGGACAGGGGGCTGGGTAGAGACCCAGTACTTC
v_gene: TRBV7-8; abundance: -; d_gene: TRBD1; j_gene: TRBJ1-5; CDR3aa: CASSLGTGAPNQPQHF; CDR3nt: TGTGCCAGCAGCCTTGGGACAGGGGCTCCGAATCAGCCCCAGCATTTT
v_gene: TRBV11-2; abundance: -; d_gene: TRBD1; j_gene: TRBJ1-2; CDR3aa: CASSPDRYTRYGYTF; CDR3nt: TGTGCCAGCAGCCCGGACAGGTACACTCGCTATGGCTACACCTTC
v_gene: TRBV11-3; abundance: -; d_gene: -; j_gene: TRBJ2-7; CDR3aa: CASSPGSHSQQYF; CDR3nt: TGTGCCAGCAGCCCCGGGTCTCACTCCCAGCAGTACTTC
v_gene: TRBV2; abundance: -; d_gene: TRBD1; j_gene: TRBJ2-6; CDR3aa: CASSPRQGSSGANVLTF; CDR3nt: TGTGCCAGCAGTCCCCGACAGGGAAGCTCTGGGGCCAACGTCCTGACTTTC
v_gene: TRBV5-1; abundance: -; d_gene: -; j_gene: TRBJ1-6; CDR3aa: CASSLNAAAHNSPLHF; CDR3nt: TGCGCCAGCAGCTTGAATGCGGCAGCCCATAATTCACCCCTCCACTTT
v_gene: TRBV10-3; abundance: -; d_gene: -; j_gene: TRBJ2-7; CDR3aa: CAISESGGSYEQYF; CDR3nt: TGTGCCATCAGTGAGTCTGGCGGATCCTACGAGCAGTACTTC
v_gene: TRBV7-9; abundance: -; d_gene: -; j_gene: TRBJ1-2; CDR3aa: CASSSTRVVYGYTF; CDR3nt: TGTGCCAGCAGCTCCACACGGGTCGTCTATGGCTACACCTTC
v_gene: TRBV4-2; abundance: -; d_gene: TRBD1; j_gene: TRBJ1-2; CDR3aa: CASSQGDRGVTGYTF; CDR3nt: TGTGCCAGCAGCCAGGGGGACAGGGGGGTGACCGGCTACACCTTC
v_gene: TRBV28; abundance: -; d_gene: TRBD1; j_gene: TRBJ1-2; CDR3aa: CASRYQGADYGYTF; CDR3nt: TGTGCCAGCAGGTATCAGGGGGCGGACTATGGCTACACCTTC
v_gene: TRBV7-2; abundance: -; d_gene: -; j_gene: TRBJ1-5; CDR3aa: CASSLVQVNQPQHF; CDR3nt: TGTGCCAGCAGCTTAGTTCAGGTTAACCAGCCCCAGCATTTT
v_gene: TRBV4-1; abundance: -; d_gene: -; j_gene: TRBJ1-2; CDR3aa: CASSQERGTTHYGYTF; CDR3nt: TGCGCCAGCAGCCAAGAAAGGGGCACTACTCATTATGGCTACACCTTC
v_gene: TRBV6-4; abundance: -; d_gene: -; j_gene: TRBJ2-4; CDR3aa: CASSDSPGNIQYF; CDR3nt: TGTGCCAGCAGTGACTCGCCGGGGAACATTCAGTACTTC
v_gene: TRBV4-1; abundance: -; d_gene: -; j_gene: TRBJ1-5; CDR3aa: CASSQTVTRGNQPQHF; CDR3nt: TGCGCCAGCAGCCAGACCGTTACACGGGGGAATCAGCCCCAGCATTTT
v_gene: TRBV30; abundance: once; d_gene: -; j_gene: TRBJ2-7; CDR3aa: CAWMQGNQNYEQYF; CDR3nt: TGTGCCTGGATGCAGGGGAACCAGAACTACGAGCAGTACTTC
v_gene: TRBV7-2; abundance: once; d_gene: -; j_gene: TRBJ2-5; CDR3aa: CASSLGRSFETQYF; CDR3nt: TGTGCCAGCAGCTTAGGTCGGAGTTTCGAGACCCAGTACTTC
v_gene: TRBV6-5; abundance: -; d_gene: TRBD1; j_gene: TRBJ1-3; CDR3aa: CASSRQGASGNTIYF; CDR3nt: TGTGCCAGCAGCCGACAGGGGGCCTCTGGAAACACCATATATTTT
v_gene: TRBV7-6; abundance: -; d_gene: TRBD2; j_gene: TRBJ2-3; CDR3aa: CASRAGGTDTQYF; CDR3nt: TGTGCCAGCCGGGCGGGGGGCACAGATACGCAGTATTTT
v_gene: TRBV11-2; abundance: -; d_gene: TRBD2; j_gene: TRBJ2-7; CDR3aa: CASSRGLANYEQYF; CDR3nt: TGTGCCAGCAGCAGGGGACTAGCTAACTACGAGCAGTACTTC
v_gene: TRBV5-5; abundance: -; d_gene: TRBD1; j_gene: TRBJ1-4; CDR3aa: CASSLTGVIEKLFF; CDR3nt: TGTGCCAGCAGCTTGACAGGGGTGATTGAAAAACTGTTTTTT
v_gene: TRBV27; abundance: -; d_gene: TRBD2; j_gene: TRBJ2-5; CDR3aa: CASSPRGGRAETQYF; CDR3nt: TGTGCCAGCAGTCCGCGGGGCGGGAGGGCAGAGACCCAGTACTTC
v_gene: TRBV6-5; abundance: -; d_gene: -; j_gene: TRBJ1-1; CDR3aa: CASSQTSWTEAFF; CDR3nt: TGTGCCAGCAGTCAGACTTCTTGGACTGAAGCTTTCTTT
v_gene: TRBV7-8; abundance: -; d_gene: -; j_gene: TRBJ2-7; CDR3aa: CASSPRTPRGRYEQYF; CDR3nt: TGTGCCAGCAGCCCTCGGACCCCACGGGGGAGGTACGAGCAGTACTTC
v_gene: TRBV5-6; abundance: -; d_gene: TRBD1; j_gene: TRBJ1-1; CDR3aa: CASSLRPPRTGENEAFF; CDR3nt: TGTGCCAGCAGCTTGAGGCCCCCCAGGACAGGGGAAAATGAAGCTTTCTTT
v_gene: TRBV21-1; abundance: once; d_gene: -; j_gene: TRBJ2-6; CDR3aa: CASSRTGTSGSSVLTF; CDR3nt: TGTGCCAGCAGCAGAACCGGGACTAGCGGTTCCAGCGTCCTGACTTTC
v_gene: TRBV18; abundance: -; d_gene: -; j_gene: TRBJ2-3; CDR3aa: CASSPWGGITDTQYF; CDR3nt: TGTGCCAGCTCCCCTTGGGGGGGCATCACAGATACGCAGTATTTT